Listed here are 31 T cell receptor beta chains from one sample, sequenced in a study of CD8+CD57+ T cells in acquired aplastic anemia. The template for TCR beta VDJ and CDR3 sequence profiling was genomic DNA. TCRdb processed the reads anew with MiXCR; each CDR3 protein has one entry. The sample carries 100,000 to 150,000 distinct CDR3 sequences, around 48% recorded once. Input material: sorted CD4+, CD8+, or CD8+CD57+ T cells (not recorded which) from PBMCs. The receptors shown here come from a human donor in good health, serving as a control.

The V and J genes are TRBV24-1 and TRBJ2-1; D is unclear. Per the germline V gene, CDR1 is KGHDR and CDR2 is SFDVKD. V lost 4 bases to trimming and J lost 9 bases, with 12 bases between them. This CDR3 contains 13 residues. DNA of the CDR3: TGTGCCACCAGTGACTCTAACACGGGTGAGCAGTTCTTC. This sequence encodes CATSDSNTGEQFF.

This clonotype came up a few times. The rearrangement joins TRBV19 to TRBJ2-7, with D unresolved. CDR1 is LNHDA, CDR2 SQIVND, per germline (reference sequence). The CDR3 is 12 amino acids. V dropped 1 base and J dropped 5 bases, with 6 bases sitting between them. CDR3 amino acids: CASSIGLDEQYF. CDR3 nucleotide sequence: TGTGCCAGTAGTATAGGGCTAGACGAGCAGTACTTC.

The chain has TRBV24-1 and TRBJ2-1; 7 positions agree with TRBD2. Germline lookup yields CDR1 KGHDR and CDR2 SFDVKD. V dropped 6 bases and J dropped 3; count of bases not matched to a gene: 4. This CDR3 is 14 amino acids long. This chain's CDR3 is CATSTSVGYNEQFF. The CDR3 nucleotides read TGTGCCACCAGTACTAGCGTAGGCTACAATGAGCAGTTCTTC.

The V call is TRBV10-2, the J call TRBJ2-3; TRBD2 matches at 15 bases. This CDR3 contains 15 residues. Trimming removed 8 bases from V and 1 base from J; junction bases left unmatched: 1. CDR1 and CDR2 (germline): WSHSY, SAAADI. DNA for the CDR3: TGCGCCAGCCGGACTAGCGGGGGGGGCACAGATACGCAGTATTTT. As protein: CASRTSGGGTDTQYF.

This chain joins TRBV10-3 and TRBJ2-3, with D tentatively TRBD1 or TRBD2 (5 bases each). The germline CDR1 and CDR2 sequences are ENHRY and SYGVKD. The V and J ends lost 6 bases and 0 bases respectively, with 13 bases between them. The CDR3 extends over 15 amino acids. The CDR3 nucleotides read TGTGCCATCAGCCCGGTGGGGACCAGCACAGATACGCAGTATTTT. Its protein product is CAISPVGTSTDTQYF.

This chain joins TRBV10-3 and TRBJ2-5; D is possibly TRBD2 (6 bases). The CDR3 extends over 13 amino acids. CDR1 is ENHRY and CDR2 is SYGVKD in the germline V gene. V lost 8 bases and J lost 5, with 15 bases in between. The CDR3 nucleotides are TGTGCCATCCAGGACCTTGGGAGGGAGACCCAGTACTTC. Its translation: CAIQDLGRETQYF.

V usage is TRBV6-5 and J usage is TRBJ2-5; TRBD2 aligns across 10 bases. CDR1 is MNHEY and CDR2 is SVGAGI in the germline V gene. J gave up 7 bases and V 4 bases, and 12 bases lay outside the gene matches. The CDR3 is 16 amino acids. CDR3 sequence: CASSLSSGGPQRTQYF. The CDR3 DNA is TGTGCCAGCAGTTTATCTAGCGGGGGCCCACAACGGACCCAGTACTTC.

This clonotype was seen a single time. The chain carries TRBV20-1 and TRBJ2-1; a weak D match, TRBD1 (6 bases). V shed 6 bases and J shed 7 bases, with 16 bases lying between them. The CDR3 has 13 amino acids. Looked up from germline, CDR1 is DFQATT and CDR2 is SNEGSKA (reference sequence). Here the CDR3 reads CSALDPQGNEQFF. The CDR3 DNA is TGCAGTGCACTAGACCCTCAGGGGAATGAGCAGTTCTTC.

This clonotype was detected once. The J gene is TRBJ2-1, the V gene TRBV29-1, with D unclear. CDR3 length equals 12 residues. With 1 base removed from V and 6 bases from J, the gap between germline ends came to 7 bases. The V gene's germline CDR1 is SQVTM and CDR2 ANQGSEA. CDR3 sequence (DNA): TGCAGCGTTGAAGTAGATGTCAATGAGCAGTTCTTC. Protein sequence: CSVEVDVNEQFF.

CDR3 in amino acids: CASSLVTGGTEAFF. The CDR3 DNA follows: TGTGCCAGCAGCTTAGTTACAGGGGGCACTGAAGCTTTCTTT. The chain couples TRBV7-2 to TRBJ1-1; 8 nucleotides match TRBD1. V shed 1 base and J 4 bases; nucleotides not matched to a gene: 2. This CDR3 is built from 14 residues. CDR1 is SGHTA, CDR2 FQGNSA, per germline.

This clonotype was seen many times. The chain is built from TRBV20-1 and TRBJ1-1, with D unresolved. V shed 0 bases and J shed 3 bases, with 8 bases lying between them. The CDR3 has 13 amino acids. Per the germline V gene, CDR1 is DFQATT and CDR2 is SNEGSKA (reference sequence). CDR3 region: CSAREPRDTEAFF. CDR3 DNA sequence: TGCAGTGCTAGAGAGCCCAGAGACACTGAAGCTTTCTTT.

This sequence joins TRBV10-3 and TRBJ2-7, with 8 positions matching TRBD1. Unmatched junction bases numbered 8, after V lost 4 bases and J lost 6 bases. The CDR3 runs 14 residues. CDR1 and CDR2 (germline): ENHRY, SYGVKD. Written as DNA, the CDR3 is TGTGCCATCAGTGGGGCAGGGGGCCGTCTCGAGCAGTACTTC. Translating it yields CAISGAGGRLEQYF.

The chain uses TRBV2 and TRBJ1-1; 7 bases fit TRBD1. Germline-derived CDR1 and CDR2 are SNHLY and FYNNEI. The CDR3 contains 13 residues. The trim removed 10 bases at V and 3 bases at J, leaving 8 bases unmatched. CDR3 loop: CATTRDSHTEAFF. The CDR3 bases are TGTGCCACCACTAGGGACAGCCACACTGAAGCTTTCTTT.

The chain employs TRBV25-1 and TRBJ2-7; 9 bases agree with TRBD1. The V gene end was trimmed by 8 bases and the J gene end by 5 bases; junction bases not matched to a gene: 10. This CDR3 contains 14 residues. Per the germline V gene, CDR1 is MGHDK and CDR2 is SYGVNS. CDR3 amino acids: CASSEGQGLDEQYF. As DNA, the CDR3 is TGTGCCAGCTCAGAGGGACAGGGTTTGGACGAGCAGTACTTC.

V is TRBV10-3 and J is TRBJ2-7; TRBD2 is a possible D gene (5 bases). CDR3 length: 14 amino acids. Germline V gives CDR1 ENHRY, CDR2 SYGVKD. The germline V and J ends were trimmed by 0 bases and 4 bases, with 10 bases remaining between them. CDR3 residues: CAISESGRAYEQYF. CDR3 DNA sequence: TGTGCCATCAGTGAGTCAGGGAGAGCATACGAGCAGTACTTC.

This clonotype was seen only a few times. V usage is TRBV4-2 and J usage is TRBJ1-1, with TRBD1 as a possible D gene (5 bases). There are 16 residues in the CDR3. The ends were cut back, 4 bases at V and 2 bases at J, with 17 bases in the middle. Germline CDR1 is LGHNA and CDR2 is YNFKEQ. CDR3 protein: CASSRGHEGINTEAFF. CDR3 nucleotide sequence: TGTGCCAGCAGCCGCGGACACGAGGGGATAAACACTGAAGCTTTCTTT.

In DNA, the CDR3 is TGTGCCAGCACAACGAACTATGGCTACACCATATATTTT. Translating gives CASTTNYGYTIYF. V and J are TRBV7-2 and TRBJ1-3; D uncertain. This CDR3 has 13 amino acids. Between the trimmed V and J ends, which lost 7 bases and 8 bases, there was a span of 15 bases. The V gene's germline CDR1 is SGHTA and CDR2 FQGNSA.

This clonotype was detected ten times or more. This chain uses TRBV12-3 or TRBV12-4 with TRBJ1-3, with D possibly being TRBD1 (6 bases). V gave up 6 bases and J gave up 4 bases, with 22 bases separating them. This CDR3 contains 17 residues. The CDR3 DNA follows: TGTGCCAGCAGCCGACCCCTAACAGGGCTAGTGGGAAACACCATATATTTT. Protein: CASSRPLTGLVGNTIYF.

Points on this clonotype: Given a much more abundant clone one base away, this may be a read error. The V gene is TRBV27, the J gene TRBJ1-1; the D gene is possibly TRBD1 (6 bases). This CDR3 has 14 amino acids. Germline CDR1 and CDR2: MNHEY and SMNVEV (reference sequence). CDR3 bases: TGTGCCAGCATGCCGGGGGGGCTTCGCACTAAAGCTTTCTTT. It codes for CASMPGGLRTKAFF.

J is TRBJ2-1 and V is TRBV24-1; 12 nucleotides align to TRBD2. V trimming: 12 bases; J trimming: 4 bases; junction bases outside the gene matches: 3. This CDR3 is built from 13 residues. In germline, CDR1 is KGHDR, CDR2 SFDVKD. This CDR3 is CASGTSGYNEQFF. The DNA of the CDR3 is TGTGCCTCCGGGACTAGCGGGTACAATGAGCAGTTCTTC.

This clonotype was recorded only once. J is TRBJ1-1 and V is TRBV9; TRBD1 matches 7 bases. This CDR3 region has 11 residues. CDR1 and CDR2 (germline): SGDLS, YYNGEE. The trim removed 3 bases at V and 10 bases at J, leaving 3 bases unmatched. The CDR3 loop is CASSGQGSAFF. The DNA of the CDR3 is TGTGCCAGCAGCGGACAGGGCTCAGCTTTCTTT.

The genes are TRBV7-9 and TRBJ2-7; 10 bases align to TRBD2. The CDR3 contains 15 residues. Germline V lookup: CDR1 SEHNR, CDR2 FQNEAQ (reference sequence). Trimming cost V 5 bases and J 3 bases; bases outside gene matches: 7. CDR3 loop: CASSQSSGGGYEQYF. The CDR3 DNA follows: TGTGCCAGCAGCCAATCGAGCGGGGGGGGCTACGAGCAGTACTTC.

The chain couples TRBV2 to TRBJ2-7; either TRBD1 or TRBD2 may supply D (5 bases each). The CDR3 extends over 14 amino acids. Germline values: CDR1 SNHLY, CDR2 FYNNEI. V dropped 6 bases and J dropped 0 bases, with 12 bases sitting between them. The CDR3 nucleotides are TGTGCCAGCAGCCCCGGGACGGACTCCTACGAGCAGTACTTC. Amino acids: CASSPGTDSYEQYF. The full variable domain, its missing parts supplied by reference TRBV2 and TRBJ2-7, is EPEVTQTPSHQVTQMGQEVILRCVPISNHLYFYWYRQILGQKVEFLVSFYNNEISEKSEIFDDQFSVERPDGSNFTLKIRSTKLEDSAMYFCASSPGTDSYEQYFGPGTRLTVT.

CDR3 protein: CASSPLGQGSSGELFF. In nucleotides, the CDR3 is TGTGCCAGCTCACCACTAGGACAGGGGAGTTCCGGGGAGCTGTTTTTT. This rearrangement joins TRBV18 to TRBJ2-2; TRBD1 agrees at 9 bases. The CDR3 extends over 16 amino acids. The ends lost 1 base at V and 6 bases at J; junction bases unmatched: 6. Germline V CDR1 and CDR2: KGHSH, LQKENI.

This clonotype was counted many times. The chain uses TRBV6-1 and TRBJ2-7; D may be TRBD1 (7 bases). CDR1 and CDR2 (germline): MNHNS, SASEGT. The CDR3 runs to 16 residues. Trimming removed 6 bases from V and 4 bases from J, with 22 bases in between. Written as DNA, the CDR3 is TGTGCCAGCAGGGGAGGAACGGGACAGAGATCTTACGAGCAGTACTTC. Amino acid sequence: CASRGGTGQRSYEQYF.

This clonotype was observed many times. This CDR3 is CASSLMTLGAFF. CDR3 nucleotide sequence: TGTGCCAGCAGCTTAATGACGCTGGGAGCTTTCTTT. The chain links TRBV7-2 to TRBJ1-1; D remains unclear. Germline V lookup: CDR1 SGHTA, CDR2 FQGNSA. V was shortened by 2 bases and J by 10 bases, with 11 bases between the two germline ends. The CDR3 length is 12 residues.

In this sample, this clonotype turned up once. The chain uses TRBV20-1 and TRBJ1-5, with a possible D match to TRBD1 (5 bases). Germline V lookup: CDR1 DFQATT, CDR2 SNEGSKA (reference sequence). Deletions cut 1 base from V and 3 bases from J, with 13 bases between. The CDR3 sequence is 15 residues long. CDR3 residues: CSARGRVRVNQPQHF. CDR3 sequence (DNA): TGCAGTGCTAGAGGCAGGGTCCGGGTCAATCAGCCCCAGCATTTT.

The J gene is TRBJ2-3, the V gene TRBV10-3; D possibly uses TRBD1 or TRBD2 (6 bases each). Germline V gene lookup returns CDR1 ENHRY and CDR2 SYGVKD. Trimming cost V 3 bases and J 5 bases, with 15 bases left between them. The CDR3 runs 15 residues. Here the CDR3 reads CAISERGEGGDTQYF. The CDR3, as DNA: TGTGCCATCAGTGAAAGGGGCGAGGGGGGAGATACGCAGTATTTT.

This clonotype was observed at least ten times. The V call is TRBV18, the J call TRBJ1-2, with D perhaps matching TRBD1 (5 bases). The germline V gene encodes CDR1 KGHSH and CDR2 LQKENI. The CDR3 extends over 16 amino acids. The ends were cut back, 1 base at V and 8 bases at J, with 20 bases in the middle. The CDR3, as DNA: TGTGCCAGCTCACCACGTACAGGTACCTCCGGGGACGGCTACACCTTC. This gives the protein CASSPRTGTSGDGYTF.

This clonotype showed up just a few times. The rearrangement joins TRBV24-1 to TRBJ2-3; 7 bases are shared with TRBD2. The germline V gene has CDR1 KGHDR and CDR2 SFDVKD. The CDR3 loop spans 18 amino acids. V was pared by 3 bases and J by 4 bases, with 15 bases of the junction left unmatched. The DNA for the CDR3 is TGTGCCACCAGTGATCCGACCTTTCAAAGGGAGGGAGCAGATACGCAGTATTTT. It specifies CATSDPTFQREGADTQYF.

The chain links TRBV9 to TRBJ1-3; TRBD1 is a possible D gene (6 bases). V dropped 0 bases and J dropped 5 bases, with 9 bases sitting between them. Germline V gene sequence: CDR1 SGDLS, CDR2 YYNGEE. The CDR3 runs to 14 residues. CDR3: CASSVDRERNTIYF. CDR3 coding DNA: TGTGCCAGCAGCGTAGACAGGGAAAGAAACACCATATATTTT.